This TCR beta chain derives from a study of blood T cell repertoires in COVID-19. Study in general: Italy, Spain and the United States were the sources of the convalescent and acute COVID-19 samples.

The CDR3 length is 12 residues. Germline-derived CDR1 and CDR2 are KGHSH and LQKENI. V was trimmed by 4 bases and J by 7 bases, leaving 11 bases between them. Libraries were prepared by immunoSEQ multiplex PCR; TCRdb keeps only in-frame clonotypes and omits some of them. Of some 110,000 clones detected, more than 75% appear once; the ten largest clones hold 7% to 9.5%. The source of this sequence is a man between 65 and 80 years old with acute or convalescent COVID-19. This rearrangement joins TRBV18 to TRBJ2-7; a weak D match, TRBD1 (5 bases). Material: peripheral blood. The CDR3 sequence: CASSQGVLEQYF. CDR3 in DNA: TGTGCCAGCTCACAAGGGGTATTGGAGCAGTACTTC.